This T cell receptor beta chain was captured in a study of T cells in Graves' hyperthyroidism and ophthalmopathy. Overall study: Specimen type is peripheral blood, collected at initial diagnosis prior to any treatment.

Amplified regions were TCR beta CDR3 sequences from RNA transcripts. The HTBI set primed first-round TCR CDR3 RT-PCR. Via MiXCR, TCRdb re-called the multiplex PCR reads, giving one row per CDR3 protein. In the table there are over 700,000 distinct CDR3 sequences, about 19% of which are singletons. The germline CDR1 and CDR2 sequences are WSHSY and SAAADI. This CDR3 is built from 14 residues. V lost 2 bases to trimming and J lost 2 bases, with 9 bases between them. Study-level results: Researchers report that a 13 V-J model separated ophthalmopathy from stable hyperthyroidism. Onset of ophthalmopathy came a median around 7.1 months after the model predicted it.

As regards this clonotype: What it binds is not known.

Sequencing was carried out using blood. This receptor was identified in a woman between 50 and 59 years old with Graves' hyperthyroidism that later progressed to Graves' ophthalmopathy. The chain combines TRBV10-2 with TRBJ2-5, with D unresolved. The CDR3 DNA follows: TGCGCCAGCAGTGAGGGTGGGCAGCAAGAGACCCAGTACTTC. It encodes CASSEGGQQETQYF.